These 13 T cell receptor beta chains originate from one sample sequenced in a study of blood T cell repertoires in COVID-19. TCRdb's copy holds only in-frame clones and misses some; the assay was immunoSEQ multiplex PCR. The profile shows 250,000 to 350,000 clones, 90% of them singletons. The specimen sequenced was PBMCs or T cells enriched from blood (not recorded which). The receptors derive from a young woman with acute COVID-19.

J is TRBJ2-5 and V is TRBV5-6; the match to TRBD1 covers 9 bases. This CDR3 has 15 amino acids. CDR1 SGHDT and CDR2 YYEEEE come from the germline V gene. V trimming: 4 bases; J trimming: 3 bases; junction bases outside the gene matches: 7. The CDR3 is CASSLDRGWEETQYF. For the CDR3, the DNA is TGTGCCAGCAGCCTGGACAGGGGCTGGGAAGAGACCCAGTACTTC.

This sequence joins TRBV5-1 and TRBJ2-1, with unresolved D. Trimming cost V 4 bases and J 4 bases, with 6 bases left between them. The CDR3 runs 12 residues. CDR1 is SGHRS, CDR2 YFSETQ, per germline. Here the CDR3 DNA reads TGCGCCAGCAGCACGGTTTACAATGAGCAGTTCTTC. Translation: CASSTVYNEQFF.

The chain links TRBV5-6 to TRBJ1-2, with 11 bases that match TRBD1. There are 15 residues in the CDR3. V dropped 6 bases and J dropped 8; count of bases not matched to a gene: 12. Germline loops: CDR1 SGHDT, CDR2 YYEEEE. CDR3 in DNA: TGTGCCAGCATCAAATTCGGGACAGGGGGAAAAGGCTACACCTTC. The encoded protein is CASIKFGTGGKGYTF.

This sequence joins TRBV28 and TRBJ2-7; D ambiguous. The length of the CDR3 is 14 residues. Germline loops: CDR1 MDHEN, CDR2 SYDVKM. V was pared by 2 bases and J by 3 bases, with 11 bases between. CDR3 region: CASSLGWYSYEQYF. The CDR3 DNA sequence: TGTGCCAGCAGTTTAGGGTGGTACAGCTACGAGCAGTACTTC.

The V call is TRBV7-9, the J call TRBJ2-1, with 9 bases aligning to TRBD2. Per germline, CDR1 SEHNR and CDR2 FQNEAQ (reference sequence). Trimming removed 2 bases from V and 0 bases from J; junction bases left unmatched: 2. The CDR3 has 16 residues. The CDR3 DNA reads TGTGCCAGCAGCTTAACTAGCGGGTTCTCCTACAATGAGCAGTTCTTC. Amino acid sequence: CASSLTSGFSYNEQFF.

In its sample, this clone was seen a few times. Other nucleotide sequences from this sample produce the same CDR3. The chain joins TRBV30 to TRBJ1-1; D not certain. Per germline, CDR1 GTSNPN and CDR2 SVGIG (reference sequence). The CDR3 has 11 residues. V lost 2 bases and J lost 3, with 4 bases in between. This CDR3 is CAWSPYTEAFF. The CDR3 coding sequence is TGTGCCTGGAGTCCCTACACTGAAGCTTTCTTT.

The V and J genes are TRBV6-6 and TRBJ1-1; 7 bases fit TRBD1. V lost 6 bases and J lost 2; bases outside the gene matches: 6. The CDR3 consists of 14 residues. The germline gives CDR1 MNHNY, CDR2 SVGAGI (reference sequence). The CDR3 here is CASRPGQPNTEAFF. CDR3 sequence (DNA): TGTGCCAGCAGGCCGGGACAGCCAAACACTGAAGCTTTCTTT.

The chain combines TRBV7-9 with TRBJ2-2; no definite D call. Germline V gene data show CDR1 as SEHNR and CDR2 as FQNEAQ (reference sequence). The CDR3 contains 13 residues. Trimming cost V 5 bases and J 5 bases, with 9 bases left between them. CDR3 sequence reads: CASSPVLTGELFF. The CDR3 bases are TGTGCCAGCAGCCCGGTCTTGACCGGGGAGCTGTTTTTT.

J is TRBJ1-2 and V is TRBV5-1; D is perhaps TRBD1 (5 bases). The germline CDR1 and CDR2 sequences are SGHRS and YFSETQ. The CDR3 has 18 amino acids. V was trimmed by 0 bases and J by 5 bases, leaving 23 bases between them. DNA for the CDR3: TGCGCCAGCAGCTTGGGTGACAGTTCACCGTCGGTTTCTTATGGCTACACCTTC. Amino acids: CASSLGDSSPSVSYGYTF.

The chain has TRBV30 and TRBJ2-7, with TRBD2 identical over 11 bases. Germline assignment: CDR1 GTSNPN and CDR2 SVGIG (reference sequence). V gave up 0 bases and J gave up 6 bases; unmatched junction bases: 4. This CDR3 has 14 residues. The CDR3 reads CAWSVLAGASEQYF. The CDR3 DNA is TGTGCCTGGAGTGTACTAGCGGGAGCCAGCGAGCAGTACTTC.

The chain couples TRBV2 to TRBJ1-4, with a tentative D call TRBD1 (6 bases). Trimming cost V 6 bases and J 8 bases, with 16 bases left between them. The CDR3 runs 14 residues. CDR1 and CDR2 (germline): SNHLY, FYNNEI. Here the CDR3 reads CASSSGAREEKLFF. The CDR3 DNA is TGTGCCAGCAGCTCAGGGGCAAGGGAAGAAAAACTGTTTTTT.

This chain uses TRBV28 with TRBJ1-5, with D possibly TRBD1 on 6 matching bases. V lost 3 bases and J lost 1, with 25 bases in between. This CDR3 comprises 20 residues. Germline V lookup: CDR1 MDHEN, CDR2 SYDVKM. The CDR3 loop reads CASSFQITGKRTRSNQPQHF. CDR3 nucleotides: TGTGCCAGCAGTTTTCAAATTACAGGGAAGAGGACGAGAAGCAATCAGCCCCAGCATTTT.

The chain has TRBV28 and TRBJ1-2, with D tentatively TRBD1 (5 bases). Germline-derived CDR1 and CDR2 are MDHEN and SYDVKM. V shed 5 bases and J shed 0 bases, with 7 bases lying between them. The CDR3 loop spans 13 amino acids. This chain's CDR3 is CASSQGTNYGYTF. The CDR3 nucleotides are TGTGCCAGCAGTCAGGGAACTAACTATGGCTACACCTTC.